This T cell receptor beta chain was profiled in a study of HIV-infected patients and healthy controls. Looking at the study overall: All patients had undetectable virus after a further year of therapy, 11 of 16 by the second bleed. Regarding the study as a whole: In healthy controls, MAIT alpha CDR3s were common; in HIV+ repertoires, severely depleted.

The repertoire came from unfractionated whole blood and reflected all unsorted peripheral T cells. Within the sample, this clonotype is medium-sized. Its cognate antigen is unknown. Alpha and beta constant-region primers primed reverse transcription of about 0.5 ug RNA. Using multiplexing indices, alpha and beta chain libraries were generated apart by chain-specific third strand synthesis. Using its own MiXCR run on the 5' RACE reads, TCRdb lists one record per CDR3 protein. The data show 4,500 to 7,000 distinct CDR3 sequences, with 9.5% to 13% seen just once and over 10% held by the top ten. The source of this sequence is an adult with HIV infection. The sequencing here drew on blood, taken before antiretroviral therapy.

This chain's CDR3 is CASSQGGTEAFF. The CDR3 region has the DNA TGTGCCAGCTCTCAGGGGGGAACTGAAGCTTTCTTT. The rearrangement joins TRBV18 to TRBJ1-1; 7 nucleotides agree with TRBD1. The CDR3 is 12 residues long. The ends lost 6 bases at V and 5 bases at J; junction bases unmatched: 3. Germline V gene data show CDR1 as KGHSH and CDR2 as LQKENI.